The rows below give T cell receptor beta chains drawn from one sample of a study of identical twins. MiXCR was run by TCRdb on the 5' RACE reads, yielding one entry per CDR3 protein. The repertoire holds hundreds of thousands of distinct CDR3 sequences, with 6% to 6.5% as singletons. Specimen: naive T cells sorted from blood. The receptor source for this set is a man between 18 and 29 years old in good health. The CDR3 runs from the conserved cysteine through the conserved F or W. A D gene is named only where the DNA matches it firmly. Clone size is shown for a subset of rows, as once, few, many or a class of expanded clone.

>TRBV4-3|TRBJ2-1|NA|NA
CASSQDRLGSSYNEQFF
TGCGCCAGCAGCCAAGATAGGCTAGGGAGCTCCTACAATGAGCAGTTCTTC
>TRBV12-3/TRBV12-4|TRBJ2-1|NA|few
CASTEEGLSYNEQFF
TGTGCCAGCACCGAAGAAGGGCTTTCCTACAATGAGCAGTTCTTC
>TRBV7-9|TRBJ1-3|NA|few
CASSLMGSGNTIYF
TGTGCCAGCAGCTTAATGGGGTCTGGAAACACCATATATTTT
>TRBV12-3/TRBV12-4|TRBJ1-1|NA|many
CASRKNMNTEAFF
TGTGCCAGCAGGAAGAACATGAACACTGAAGCTTTCTTT
>TRBV2|TRBJ1-5|TRBD1|NA
CASSLQTGLSNQPQHF
TGTGCCAGCAGTTTACAGACAGGGCTTAGCAATCAGCCCCAGCATTTT
>TRBV12-3/TRBV12-4|TRBJ2-2|NA|few
CASRAGDTGELFF
TGTGCCAGCAGAGCTGGGGACACCGGGGAGCTGTTTTTT
>TRBV6-2/TRBV6-3|TRBJ2-1|NA|many
CASSPHARRGGVGSRALNEQFF
TGTGCCAGCAGTCCCCACGCTAGGAGGGGCGGAGTGGGTTCTAGGGCCCTCAATGAGCAGTTCTTC
>TRBV24-1|TRBJ2-3|TRBD2|NA
CATSETGTSADTDTQYF
TGTGCCACCAGTGAGACCGGGACTAGCGCCGACACAGATACGCAGTATTTT
>TRBV6-1|TRBJ2-4|NA|few
CASSPEIAKNIQYF
TGTGCCAGCAGCCCAGAAATAGCCAAAAACATTCAGTACTTC
>TRBV7-3|TRBJ2-1|NA|few
CASSLSHVGYNEQFF
TGTGCCAGCAGCTTATCCCATGTGGGGTACAATGAGCAGTTCTTC
>TRBV20-1|TRBJ2-1|TRBD2|many
CSARGTSGASSYNEQFF
TGCAGTGCTAGGGGGACTAGCGGGGCCAGCTCCTACAATGAGCAGTTCTTC
>TRBV2|TRBJ1-5|NA|many
CASSPGRGDQPQHF
TGTGCCAGCAGCCCCGGACGGGGGGATCAGCCCCAGCATTTT
>TRBV6-2/TRBV6-3|TRBJ1-2|NA|NA
CASRADRIYGYTF
TGTGCCAGCAGAGCCGACAGGATCTATGGCTACACCTTC
>TRBV18|TRBJ2-3|NA|NA
CASSSVAKGTDTQYF
TGTGCCAGCTCATCGGTAGCAAAAGGCACAGATACGCAGTATTTT
>TRBV10-3|TRBJ2-6|NA|few
CAISERREIPGGTGANVLTF
TGTGCCATCAGCGAGCGCCGGGAAATCCCTGGGGGGACTGGGGCCAACGTCCTGACTTTC
>TRBV18|TRBJ2-3|TRBD1|few
CASSHYPARGLTDTQYF
TGTGCCAGCTCACACTACCCGGCCAGGGGGTTGACAGATACGCAGTATTTT
>TRBV29-1|TRBJ1-1|NA|many
CSVGGGQNTEAFF
TGCAGCGTGGGAGGGGGGCAGAACACTGAAGCTTTCTTT
>TRBV7-9|TRBJ2-7|TRBD1|NA
CASSVVVGQGPYEQYF
TGTGCCAGCAGCGTGGTGGTGGGACAGGGTCCGTACGAGCAGTACTTC
>TRBV5-1|TRBJ2-3|NA|many
CASSFGLESGRSTDTQYF
TGCGCCAGCAGCTTCGGTTTGGAGAGCGGGCGGAGCACAGATACGCAGTATTTT
>TRBV12-3/TRBV12-4|TRBJ2-6|NA|many
CASSPMGGANVLTF
TGTGCCAGCAGCCCCATGGGTGGGGCCAACGTCCTGACTTTC
>TRBV20-1|TRBJ2-1|TRBD2|many
CSASLGLATSYNEQFF
TGCAGTGCTAGCTTGGGACTAGCGACCTCCTACAATGAGCAGTTCTTC
>TRBV20-1|TRBJ2-1|NA|many
CSARDPGGYEQFF
TGCAGTGCTAGAGATCCGGGGGGCTATGAGCAGTTCTTC
>TRBV4-3|TRBJ1-2|NA|NA
CASSQERPGEGYTF
TGCGCCAGCAGCCAAGAGCGGCCAGGGGAGGGCTACACCTTC
>TRBV15|TRBJ2-1|NA|NA
CATNQGLGANEQFF
TGTGCCACCAATCAAGGACTGGGGGCCAATGAGCAGTTCTTC
>TRBV11-2|TRBJ2-2|NA|few
CASSPYPPLASDNTGELFF
TGTGCCAGCAGCCCATACCCGCCTTTGGCTAGCGATAACACCGGGGAGCTGTTTTTT
>TRBV6-4|TRBJ2-3|TRBD2|few
CASSGGLAGRDTQYF
TGTGCCAGCAGTGGCGGACTAGCGGGACGAGATACGCAGTATTTT
>TRBV7-9|TRBJ2-7|TRBD2|many
CASSFSGDPSYEQYF
TGTGCCAGCAGCTTTAGCGGGGACCCCTCCTACGAGCAGTACTTC
>TRBV6-1|TRBJ2-1|TRBD1|many
CASSPGTGAFNEQFF
TGTGCCAGCAGCCCCGGGACAGGGGCCTTCAATGAGCAGTTCTTC
>TRBV11-2|TRBJ1-1|TRBD1|NA
CASSPLQWGQGAEAFF
TGTGCCAGCAGCCCACTACAATGGGGACAGGGGGCTGAAGCTTTCTTT
>TRBV11-1|TRBJ2-1|TRBD2|many
CASSWTSGRDNEQFF
TGTGCCAGCAGCTGGACTAGCGGGAGGGATAATGAGCAGTTCTTC
>TRBV7-2|TRBJ2-5|TRBD1|many
CASRQGTVAETQYF
TGTGCCAGTCGACAGGGCACGGTGGCAGAGACCCAGTACTTC
>TRBV4-1|TRBJ2-1|TRBD2|many
CASSQEVLASGRFEQFF
TGCGCCAGCAGCCAAGAAGTTTTAGCTAGCGGGAGGTTTGAGCAGTTCTTC
>TRBV18|TRBJ2-1|NA|NA
CASSYVGDEQFF
TGTGCCAGCTCGTACGTTGGGGATGAGCAGTTCTTC
>TRBV5-6|TRBJ1-5|NA|many
CASSLAPGEPQHF
TGTGCCAGCAGCTTGGCCCCTGGGGAGCCCCAGCATTTT
>TRBV20-1|TRBJ1-1|NA|many
CSARDQMNTEAFF
TGCAGTGCTAGAGATCAAATGAACACTGAAGCTTTCTTT
>TRBV6-1|TRBJ2-7|NA|many
CASSPLGSFNEQYF
TGTGCCAGTTCCCCGCTGGGTAGCTTCAACGAGCAGTACTTC
>TRBV7-2|TRBJ2-1|NA|NA
CASSSALGARSYNEQFF
TGTGCCAGCAGCTCAGCGTTGGGGGCGCGGTCCTACAATGAGCAGTTCTTC
>TRBV6-5|TRBJ2-5|NA|few
CASSSQGREEETQYF
TGTGCCAGCAGTTCCCAGGGCAGGGAGGAAGAGACCCAGTACTTC
>TRBV27|TRBJ2-5|TRBD2|many
CASSPRTSGFTQETQYF
TGTGCCAGCAGTCCGAGGACTAGCGGGTTTACTCAAGAGACCCAGTACTTC
>TRBV20-1|TRBJ2-7|NA|few
CSARDMRQSNEQYF
TGCAGTGCTAGAGATATGAGACAGTCGAACGAGCAGTACTTC
>TRBV7-2|TRBJ2-3|TRBD1|NA
CASSLVGQELLTDTQYF
TGTGCCAGCAGCTTAGTTGGACAGGAATTACTCACAGATACGCAGTATTTT
>TRBV5-1|TRBJ1-1|NA|NA
CASSLVSSNTEAFF
TGCGCCAGCAGCTTGGTCTCCTCGAACACTGAAGCTTTCTTT
>TRBV12-3/TRBV12-4|TRBJ2-1|NA|many
CASSLRSGFNNEQFF
TGTGCCAGCAGTTTACGGAGCGGTTTTAACAATGAGCAGTTCTTC
>TRBV5-1|TRBJ2-1|NA|few
CASSLGGAVNEQFF
TGCGCCAGCAGCTTGGGGGGAGCTGTCAATGAGCAGTTCTTC
>TRBV7-6|TRBJ2-1|NA|many
CASSPGYLSYNEQFF
TGTGCCAGCAGCCCCGGGTACCTCTCCTACAATGAGCAGTTCTTC
>TRBV5-6|TRBJ2-1|NA|NA
CASSGDMGSYNEQFF
TGTGCCAGCAGCGGGGACATGGGCTCCTACAATGAGCAGTTCTTC
>TRBV29-1|TRBJ1-1|NA|many
CSVTHGDTEAFF
TGCAGCGTCACCCACGGGGACACTGAAGCTTTCTTT
>TRBV6-1|TRBJ2-3|NA|many
CASRVVRRTDTQYF
TGTGCCAGCAGGGTGGTGAGGCGCACAGATACGCAGTATTTT
>TRBV20-1|TRBJ1-3|NA|many
CSAKTGRPTSGNTIYF
TGCAGTGCTAAGACTGGACGGCCGACCTCTGGAAACACCATATATTTT
>TRBV12-3/TRBV12-4|TRBJ1-3|NA|few
CASGRGFGNTIYF
TGTGCCAGCGGCCGGGGCTTCGGAAACACCATATATTTT
>TRBV5-4|TRBJ1-1|NA|many
CASSPTDRDMNTEAFF
TGTGCCAGCAGTCCCACCGACAGAGACATGAACACTGAAGCTTTCTTT
>TRBV20-1|TRBJ2-7|TRBD2|NA
CSARMGAGGYEQYF
TGCAGTGCTAGAATGGGAGCGGGGGGCTACGAGCAGTACTTC
>TRBV3-1|TRBJ1-2|NA|many
CASSSPFGDLGGYTF
TGTGCCAGCAGCTCCCCATTTGGGGACCTTGGTGGCTACACCTTC
>TRBV20-1|TRBJ2-5|NA|NA
CSARDRAAWETQYF
TGCAGTGCTAGAGATCGGGCAGCATGGGAGACCCAGTACTTC
>TRBV7-2|TRBJ2-5|TRBD1|few
CASSLGQGVTRTQYF
TGTGCCAGCAGCCTCGGACAGGGGGTCACCAGGACCCAGTACTTC